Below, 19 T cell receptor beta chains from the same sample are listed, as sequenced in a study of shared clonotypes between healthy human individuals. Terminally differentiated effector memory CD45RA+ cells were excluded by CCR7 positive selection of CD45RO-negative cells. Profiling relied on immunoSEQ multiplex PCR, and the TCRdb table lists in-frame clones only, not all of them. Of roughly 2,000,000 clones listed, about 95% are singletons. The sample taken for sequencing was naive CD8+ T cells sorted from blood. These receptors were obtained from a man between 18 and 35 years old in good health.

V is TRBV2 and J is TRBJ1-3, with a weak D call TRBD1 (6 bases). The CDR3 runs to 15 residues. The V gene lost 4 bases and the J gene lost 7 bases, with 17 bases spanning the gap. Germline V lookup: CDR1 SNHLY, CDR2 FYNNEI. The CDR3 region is CASSGRLTQGNTIYF. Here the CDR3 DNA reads TGTGCCAGCAGTGGGCGGTTGACCCAGGGGAACACCATATATTTT.

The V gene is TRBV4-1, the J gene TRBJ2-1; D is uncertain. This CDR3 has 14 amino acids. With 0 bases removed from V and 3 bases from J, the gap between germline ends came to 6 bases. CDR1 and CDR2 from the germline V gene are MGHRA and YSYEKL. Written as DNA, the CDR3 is TGCGCCAGCAGCCAAGATAACTTCTACAATGAGCAGTTCTTC. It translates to CASSQDNFYNEQFF.

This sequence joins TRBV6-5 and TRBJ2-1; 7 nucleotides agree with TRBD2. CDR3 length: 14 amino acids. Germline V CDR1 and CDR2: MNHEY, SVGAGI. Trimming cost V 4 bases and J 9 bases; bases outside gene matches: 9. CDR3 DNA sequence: TGTGCCAGCAGTTGGACTAGTCTCCCCCGTGAGCAGTTCTTC. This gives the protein CASSWTSLPREQFF.

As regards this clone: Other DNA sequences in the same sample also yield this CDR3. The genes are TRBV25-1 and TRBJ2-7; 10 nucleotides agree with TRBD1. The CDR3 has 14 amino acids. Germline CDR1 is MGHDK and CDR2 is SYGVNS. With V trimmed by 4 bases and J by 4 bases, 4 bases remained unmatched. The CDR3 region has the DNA TGTGCCAGCAGTGCCGGGACAGGGGTTTACGAGCAGTACTTC. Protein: CASSAGTGVYEQYF.

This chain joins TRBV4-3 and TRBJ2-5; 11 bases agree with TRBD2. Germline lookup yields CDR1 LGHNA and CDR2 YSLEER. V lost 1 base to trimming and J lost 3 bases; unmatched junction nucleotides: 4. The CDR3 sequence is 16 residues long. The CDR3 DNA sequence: TGCGCCAGCAGCCAAGGACTAGCGGGGATAGAAGAGACCCAGTACTTC. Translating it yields CASSQGLAGIEETQYF.

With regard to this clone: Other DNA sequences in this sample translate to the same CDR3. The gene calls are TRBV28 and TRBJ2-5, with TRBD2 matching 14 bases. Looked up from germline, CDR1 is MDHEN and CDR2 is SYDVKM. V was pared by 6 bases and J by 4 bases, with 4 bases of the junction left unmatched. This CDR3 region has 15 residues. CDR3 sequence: CASSPGTSGGETQYF. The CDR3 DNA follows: TGTGCCAGCAGCCCCGGGACTAGCGGGGGAGAGACCCAGTACTTC.

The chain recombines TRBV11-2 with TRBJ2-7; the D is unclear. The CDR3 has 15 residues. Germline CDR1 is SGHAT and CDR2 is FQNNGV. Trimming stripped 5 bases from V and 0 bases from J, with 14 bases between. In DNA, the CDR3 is TGTGCCAGCAGCGTGGAACCTAGTGTCTCCTACGAGCAGTACTTC. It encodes CASSVEPSVSYEQYF.

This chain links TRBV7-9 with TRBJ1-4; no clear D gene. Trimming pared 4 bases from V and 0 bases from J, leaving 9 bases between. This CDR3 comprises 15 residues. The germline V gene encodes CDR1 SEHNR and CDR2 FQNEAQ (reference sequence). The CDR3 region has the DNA TGTGCCAGCAGCTCTCCGGGAACAACTAATGAAAAACTGTTTTTT. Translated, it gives CASSSPGTTNEKLFF.

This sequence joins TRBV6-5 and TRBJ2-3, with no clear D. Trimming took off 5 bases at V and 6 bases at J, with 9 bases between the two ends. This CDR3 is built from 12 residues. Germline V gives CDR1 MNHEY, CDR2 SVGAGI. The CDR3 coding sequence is TGTGCCAGCAGTCTTTTCGGGGATACGCAGTATTTT. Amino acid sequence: CASSLFGDTQYF.

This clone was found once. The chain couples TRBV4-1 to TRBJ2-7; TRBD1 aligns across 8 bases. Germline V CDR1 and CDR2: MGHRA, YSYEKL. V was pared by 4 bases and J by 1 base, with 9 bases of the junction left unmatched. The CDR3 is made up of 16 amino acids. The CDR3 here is CASSPVQGVVSYEQYF. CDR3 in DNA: TGCGCCAGCAGCCCAGTACAGGGGGTTGTGTCCTACGAGCAGTACTTC.

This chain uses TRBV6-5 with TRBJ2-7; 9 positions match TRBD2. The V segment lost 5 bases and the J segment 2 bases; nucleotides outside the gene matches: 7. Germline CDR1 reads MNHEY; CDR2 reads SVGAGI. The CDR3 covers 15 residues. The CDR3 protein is CASSPGLALTYEQYF. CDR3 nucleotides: TGTGCCAGCAGTCCAGGACTAGCGCTAACCTACGAGCAGTACTTC.

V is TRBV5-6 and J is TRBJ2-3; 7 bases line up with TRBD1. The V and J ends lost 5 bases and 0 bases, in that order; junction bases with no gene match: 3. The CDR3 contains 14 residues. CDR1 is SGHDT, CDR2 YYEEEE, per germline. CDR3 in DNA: TGTGCCAGCAGTGGGACAGTTAGCACAGATACGCAGTATTTT. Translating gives CASSGTVSTDTQYF.

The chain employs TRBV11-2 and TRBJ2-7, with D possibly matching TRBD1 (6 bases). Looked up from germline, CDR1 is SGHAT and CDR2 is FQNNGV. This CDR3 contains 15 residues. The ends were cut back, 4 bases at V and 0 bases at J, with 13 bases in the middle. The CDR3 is CASSSFGGFSYEQYF. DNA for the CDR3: TGTGCCAGCAGCTCCTTTGGGGGCTTCTCCTACGAGCAGTACTTC.

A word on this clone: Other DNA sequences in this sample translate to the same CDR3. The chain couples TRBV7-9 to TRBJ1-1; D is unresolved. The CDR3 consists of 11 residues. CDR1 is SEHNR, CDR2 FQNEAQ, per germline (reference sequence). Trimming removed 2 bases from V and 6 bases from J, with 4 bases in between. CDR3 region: CASSLTPEAFF. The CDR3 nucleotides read TGTGCCAGCAGCTTAACACCTGAAGCTTTCTTT.

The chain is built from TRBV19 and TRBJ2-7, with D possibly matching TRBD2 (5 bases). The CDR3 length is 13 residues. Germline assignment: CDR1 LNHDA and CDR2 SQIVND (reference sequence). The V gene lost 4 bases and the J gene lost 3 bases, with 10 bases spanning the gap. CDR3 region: CASSRGEYYEQYF. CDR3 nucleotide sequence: TGTGCCAGTAGTAGGGGAGAGTACTACGAGCAGTACTTC.

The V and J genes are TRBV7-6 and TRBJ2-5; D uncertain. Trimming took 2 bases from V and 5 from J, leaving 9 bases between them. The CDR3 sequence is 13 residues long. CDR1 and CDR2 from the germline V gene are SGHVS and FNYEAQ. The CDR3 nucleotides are TGTGCCAGCAGCTTAAGGGATTGGGAGACCCAGTACTTC. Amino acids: CASSLRDWETQYF.

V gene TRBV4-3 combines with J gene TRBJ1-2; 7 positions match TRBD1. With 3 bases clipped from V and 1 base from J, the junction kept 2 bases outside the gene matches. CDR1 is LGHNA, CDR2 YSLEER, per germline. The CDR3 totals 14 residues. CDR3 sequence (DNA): TGCGCCAGCAGCCATTACAGGGGTAACTATGGCTACACCTTC. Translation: CASSHYRGNYGYTF.

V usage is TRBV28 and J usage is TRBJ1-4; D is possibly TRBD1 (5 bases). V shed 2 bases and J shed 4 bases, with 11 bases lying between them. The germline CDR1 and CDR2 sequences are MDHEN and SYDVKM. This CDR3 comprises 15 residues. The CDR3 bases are TGTGCCAGCAGTTTAGGAGGGGCGAGTAATGAAAAACTGTTTTTT. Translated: CASSLGGASNEKLFF.

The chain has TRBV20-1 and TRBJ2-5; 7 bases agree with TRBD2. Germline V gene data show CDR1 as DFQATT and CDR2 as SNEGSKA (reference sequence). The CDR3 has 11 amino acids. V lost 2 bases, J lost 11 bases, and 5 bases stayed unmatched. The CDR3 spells CSARTAGVQYF. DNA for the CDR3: TGCAGTGCTAGAACGGCGGGAGTGCAGTACTTC.